These 22 T cell receptor beta chains originate from one sample sequenced in a study of blood T cell repertoires in COVID-19. TCRdb's copy holds only in-frame clones and misses some; the assay was immunoSEQ multiplex PCR. The sample includes 70,000 to 95,000 clones, around 84% of them seen just once. Sample: peripheral blood. The receptor set was obtained from a woman aged 45-59 years with acute or convalescent COVID-19.

This chain joins TRBV25-1 and TRBJ1-1, with 9 bases identical to TRBD1. The CDR3 extends over 15 amino acids. Looked up from germline, CDR1 is MGHDK and CDR2 is SYGVNS. Trimming took 5 bases from V and 5 from J; bases not matched to a gene: 9. CDR3 amino acids: CASSFTGTGLTEAFF. The CDR3 coding sequence is TGTGCCAGCAGTTTCACCGGGACAGGGCTAACTGAAGCTTTCTTT.

The genes are TRBV7-3 and TRBJ1-1, with D tentatively TRBD1 (6 bases). This CDR3 spans 15 amino acids. Trimming stripped 5 bases from V and 2 bases from J, with 15 bases between. Per the germline V gene, CDR1 is SGHTA and CDR2 is FQGTGA. CDR3 protein: CASSRRGGLNTEAFF. CDR3 coding DNA: TGTGCCAGCAGCAGACGAGGGGGATTAAACACTGAAGCTTTCTTT.

The rearrangement links TRBV19 to TRBJ1-5; no reliable D call. Germline V gene sequence: CDR1 LNHDA, CDR2 SQIVND (reference sequence). With 4 bases removed from V and 5 bases from J, the gap between germline ends came to 18 bases. The CDR3 length is 16 residues. CDR3 sequence (DNA): TGTGCCAGTAGTACCCTATTCGCCGCGGAGGATCAGCCCCAGCATTTT. This codes for CASSTLFAAEDQPQHF. Full variable domain (missing parts from reference TRBV19 and TRBJ1-5): DGGITQSPKYLFRKEGQNVTLSCEQNLNHDAMYWYRQDPGQGLRLIYYSQIVNDFQKGDIAEGYSVSREKKESFPLTVTSAQKNPTAFYLCASSTLFAAEDQPQHFGDGTRLSIL.

The rearrangement uses TRBV10-2 and TRBJ2-2; D is undetermined. V was cut by 3 bases and J by 2 bases, with 4 bases left in between. Germline CDR1 WSHSY, CDR2 SAAADI. CDR3 size: 13 residues. This chain's CDR3 is CASSDRNTGELFF. DNA for the CDR3: TGCGCCAGCAGTGACAGAAACACCGGGGAGCTGTTTTTT.

This chain connects TRBV5-1 to TRBJ1-4; 9 bases line up with TRBD1. The germline V gene has CDR1 SGHRS and CDR2 YFSETQ. J gave up 8 bases and V 4 bases, and 6 bases lay outside the gene matches. The CDR3 consists of 14 residues. The CDR3 protein is CASSEDRGIEKLFF. The CDR3, as DNA: TGCGCCAGCAGCGAGGACAGGGGAATCGAAAAACTGTTTTTT.

This chain connects TRBV21-1 to TRBJ1-5; the D call in the table, TRBD1, was not verified against the DNA. TRBV21-1 is described as a pseudogene. This CDR3 is 15 amino acids long. CDR3 sequence reads: CASSINRGSNQPQHF. In DNA form, the CDR3 reads TGTGCCAGCAGCATAAACAGGGGTAGCAATCAGCCCCAGCATTTT.

This chain links TRBV5-1 with TRBJ2-7; 7 nucleotides line up with TRBD2. This CDR3 is 14 amino acids long. Unmatched junction bases numbered 8, after V lost 4 bases and J lost 4 bases. The germline V gene encodes CDR1 SGHRS and CDR2 YFSETQ. The CDR3 coding sequence is TGCGCCAGCAGCCAACTTGAAGCGGGGTACGAGCAGTACTTC. Its translation: CASSQLEAGYEQYF.

The chain uses TRBV4-1 and TRBJ2-7; 7 bases match TRBD1. J lost 2 bases, V lost 0 bases, and 19 bases had no gene match. The germline V gene encodes CDR1 MGHRA and CDR2 YSYEKL. This CDR3 has 20 amino acids. This CDR3 is CASSQEGPPARRGQTYEQYF. For the CDR3, the DNA is TGCGCCAGCAGCCAAGAAGGGCCCCCCGCAAGAAGGGGACAGACCTACGAGCAGTACTTC.

The V call is TRBV25-1, the J call TRBJ2-7; a possible D gene is TRBD2 (5 bases). This CDR3 contains 18 residues. CDR1 is MGHDK, CDR2 SYGVNS, per germline. V lost 2 bases, J lost 0 bases, and 20 bases lay in between. The chain's CDR3 is CASSENRGRTRSSYEQYF. As DNA, the CDR3 is TGTGCCAGCAGTGAAAATCGGGGTCGCACCAGGAGCTCCTACGAGCAGTACTTC.

This clone was seen a handful of times. V is TRBV9 and J is TRBJ1-4, with TRBD1 matching over 7 bases. The CDR3 totals 12 residues. Germline V gene data show CDR1 as SGDLS and CDR2 as YYNGEE. V shed 8 bases, J shed 3 bases, and the junction held 1 base outside the gene matches. CDR3 sequence: CASRGPNEKLFF. CDR3 nucleotides: TGTGCCAGTAGGGGGCCTAATGAAAAACTGTTTTTT. Together with reference TRBV9 and TRBJ1-4, the CDR3 gives the full variable domain: DSGVTQTPKHLITATGQRVTLRCSPRSGDLSVYWYQQSLDQGLQFLIQYYNGEERAKGNILERFSAQQFPDLHSELNLSSLELGDSALYFCASRGPNEKLFFGSGTQLSVL.

This chain joins TRBV19 and TRBJ1-1, with D maybe TRBD1 (6 bases). This CDR3 region has 13 residues. V lost 4 bases, J lost 5 bases, and 11 bases lay in between. Germline V gene lookup returns CDR1 LNHDA and CDR2 SQIVND (reference sequence). The CDR3: CASSTGVRTEAFF. The CDR3 coding sequence is TGTGCCAGTAGTACAGGGGTTCGGACTGAAGCTTTCTTT.

The chain joins TRBV7-9 to TRBJ2-5, with D maybe TRBD2 (6 bases). Germline CDR1 and CDR2: SEHNR and FQNEAQ (reference sequence). The CDR3 runs 15 residues. Trimming took off 2 bases at V and 3 bases at J, with 13 bases between the two ends. The CDR3 DNA follows: TGTGCCAGCAGCTTAATCAGTACGGGAGAAGAGACCCAGTACTTC. This encodes CASSLISTGEETQYF.

The chain links TRBV2 to TRBJ2-3; TRBD2 matches at 8 bases. Germline V gene lookup returns CDR1 SNHLY and CDR2 FYNNEI. Germline trimming cut 7 bases from V and 4 bases from J; bases unmatched to any gene: 10. This CDR3 has 15 amino acids. Written as DNA, the CDR3 is TGTGCCAGCAATCCGGGACTAGTTCTCCCAGATACGCAGTATTTT. It specifies CASNPGLVLPDTQYF.

V and J are TRBV7-9 and TRBJ2-3; 9 nucleotides agree with TRBD1. V lost 5 bases and J lost 3; bases outside the gene matches: 6. This CDR3 spans 15 amino acids. Germline-derived CDR1 and CDR2 are SEHNR and FQNEAQ (reference sequence). CDR3 DNA: TGTGCCAGCAGCCCAGGACAGGGGCGGACAGATACGCAGTATTTT. Its protein product is CASSPGQGRTDTQYF.

This clone was detected only once. The V call is TRBV5-1, the J call TRBJ2-1, with D unclear. The germline CDR1 and CDR2 sequences are SGHRS and YFSETQ. CDR3 length equals 15 residues. The germline V and J ends were trimmed by 0 bases and 0 bases, with 7 bases remaining between them. The CDR3 nucleotides are TGCGCCAGCAGCTTGGGGGCCACCTCCTACAATGAGCAGTTCTTC. Translation: CASSLGATSYNEQFF.

The gene calls are TRBV6-5 and TRBJ1-6; D possibly corresponds to TRBD1 (6 bases). This CDR3 is 15 amino acids long. CDR1 is MNHEY, CDR2 SVGAGI, per germline. Trimming shortened V by 5 bases and J by 1 base, and 9 bases separated the two germline ends. The CDR3 region has the DNA TGTGCCAGCAGTCCCCAGGGGTCCTATAATTCACCCCTCCACTTT. Translated, it gives CASSPQGSYNSPLHF.

The chain joins TRBV28 to TRBJ1-5; D is perhaps TRBD1 (5 bases). Germline values: CDR1 MDHEN, CDR2 SYDVKM. The CDR3 runs 16 residues. Trimming took 3 bases from V and 1 from J, leaving 13 bases between them. DNA for the CDR3: TGTGCCAGCAGTTTCGGAAAACGGGGGAGCAATCAGCCCCAGCATTTT. It encodes CASSFGKRGSNQPQHF.

This clone was observed a handful of times. V gene TRBV7-6 combines with J gene TRBJ2-7, with a weak D call TRBD1 (6 bases). The germline V gene encodes CDR1 SGHVS and CDR2 FNYEAQ. The CDR3 extends over 12 amino acids. V lost 2 bases, J lost 5 bases, and 7 bases lay in between. CDR3: CASSLTGNEQYF. The CDR3 coding sequence is TGTGCCAGCAGCTTAACAGGGAACGAGCAGTACTTC.

The chain links TRBV10-3 to TRBJ2-3, with D unclear. Deletions cut 8 bases from V and 1 base from J, with 10 bases between. Germline loops: CDR1 ENHRY, CDR2 SYGVKD. The CDR3 spans 13 residues. The CDR3 sequence is CAILSIGTDTQYF. DNA of the CDR3: TGTGCCATCCTCTCAATAGGCACAGATACGCAGTATTTT.

The chain recombines TRBV7-8 with TRBJ2-7; D might be TRBD2 (5 bases). The V gene lost 1 base and the J gene lost 2 bases, with 12 bases spanning the gap. The CDR3 consists of 15 residues. Germline CDR1 reads SGHVS; CDR2 reads FQNEAQ. CDR3 nucleotide sequence: TGTGCCAGCAGCTTAGATGGACTCAACGCCTACGAGCAGTACTTC. Protein: CASSLDGLNAYEQYF.

About this clone itself: Mismatch with germline at one junction end may stem from a read error. Here the CDR3 reads CASSLAGGSEETQYF. CDR3 sequence (DNA): TGTGCCAGCAGTTTAGCGGGAGGGTCGGAAGAGACCCAGTACTTC. V and J are TRBV7-2 and TRBJ2-5; TRBD2 aligns across 11 bases. This CDR3 contains 15 residues. Germline-derived CDR1 and CDR2 are SGHTA and FQGNSA.

The chain joins TRBV28 to TRBJ2-7, with D uncertain. V was pared by 3 bases and J by 5 bases, with 8 bases between. This CDR3 spans 12 amino acids. CDR1 and CDR2 (germline): MDHEN, SYDVKM. The CDR3, as DNA: TGTGCCAGCAGTTTGAGGTGGCACGAGCAGTACTTC. Encoded protein: CASSLRWHEQYF.